Listed below are T cell receptor beta chains from one sample, sequenced in a study of T cells in localized non-small cell lung cancer. Profiled with immunoSEQ multiplex PCR; TCRdb holds only in-frame clones, not every one. The table records tens of thousands of clones, roughly 86% of them present only once. The input for sequencing was PBMCs, taken before any cancer treatment. The receptors were sampled from a man aged 40 to 70 with stage II lung adenocarcinoma. The CDR3 runs from the conserved cysteine through the conserved F or W. The D gene is left open where the match is weak. Clone size is given for some rows only: seen once, a few or many times, or a class if the clone is expanded.

J gene	clone size	D gene	V gene	CDR3 protein	CDR3 DNA
TRBJ1-6	NA	NA	TRBV6-5	CASTVGRYNSPLHF	TGTGCCAGCACCGTCGGGAGGTATAATTCACCCCTCCACTTT
TRBJ2-4	NA	NA	TRBV6-5	CASSYSRQEENIQYF	TGTGCCAGCAGTTACTCGCGGCAGGAGGAAAACATTCAGTACTTC
TRBJ1-1	NA	TRBD1	TRBV7-9	CASSLGQGRTEAFF	TGTGCCAGCAGCTTGGGACAGGGAAGGACTGAAGCTTTCTTT
TRBJ2-5	NA	NA	TRBV4-1	CASSQQNGDQETQYF	TGCGCCAGCAGCCAACAAAACGGGGATCAAGAGACCCAGTACTTC
TRBJ2-7	NA	NA	TRBV6-5	CASRDRLNRGEYF	TGTGCCAGCAGAGACAGGCTAAACCGGGGGGAGTACTTC
TRBJ1-2	NA	NA	TRBV9	CASSAEAGDYTF	TGTGCCAGCAGCGCCGAGGCCGGCGACTACACCTTC
TRBJ2-7	NA	TRBD1	TRBV5-6	CASSPLQSRGPGEQYF	TGTGCCAGCAGCCCTCTCCAGAGCAGGGGGCCGGGCGAGCAGTACTTC
TRBJ2-1	NA	TRBD1	TRBV5-1	CASSWGQSNEQFF	TGCGCCAGCAGCTGGGGACAGTCGAATGAGCAGTTCTTC
TRBJ1-2	NA	NA	TRBV5-6	CASSLASDGPYNYGYTF	TGTGCCAGCAGCTTGGCTTCGGACGGACCTTATAACTATGGCTACACCTTC
TRBJ2-5	NA	TRBD2	TRBV10-3	CAISSGLAVQETQYF	TGTGCCATCAGTTCGGGACTAGCGGTACAAGAGACCCAGTACTTC
TRBJ2-1	NA	NA	TRBV2	CASGPSGVNEQFF	TGTGCCTCAGGGCCTTCAGGGGTGAATGAGCAGTTCTTC
TRBJ1-5	NA	NA	TRBV6-5	CASSYTHSPNQPQHF	TGTGCCAGCAGTTACACGCACTCGCCCAATCAGCCCCAGCATTTT
TRBJ1-3	NA	NA	TRBV19	CASCRDPSGNTIYF	TGTGCCAGTTGCAGGGACCCCTCTGGAAACACCATATATTTT
TRBJ2-7	NA	NA	TRBV11-3	CASSLAGSHEQYF	TGTGCCAGCAGCTTAGCAGGGAGCCACGAGCAGTACTTC
TRBJ2-5	NA	NA	TRBV6-1	CASSANQETQYF	TGTGCCAGCAGTGCCAATCAAGAGACCCAGTACTTC
TRBJ2-7	NA	NA	TRBV5-1	CASSTGGDEQYF	TGCGCCAGCAGCACCGGGGGTGACGAGCAGTACTTC
TRBJ1-2	NA	NA	TRBV25-1	CASSAGEWGYTF	TGTGCCAGCAGTGCTGGGGAGTGGGGCTACACCTTC
TRBJ2-2	NA	TRBD1	TRBV7-3	CASSSDRGNTGELFF	TGTGCCAGCAGCTCAGACAGGGGGAACACCGGGGAGCTGTTTTTT
TRBJ1-4	NA	TRBD1	TRBV5-1	CASSSNLQGGGEKLFF	TGCGCCAGCAGCTCGAATCTACAGGGGGGAGGTGAAAAACTGTTTTTT
TRBJ2-1	NA	TRBD2	TRBV27	CASSLSGRGATYNEQFF	TGTGCCAGCAGTTTGTCCGGGCGGGGGGCAACCTACAATGAGCAGTTCTTC
TRBJ2-3	NA	NA	TRBV9	CASSVERLSTDTQYF	TGTGCCAGCAGCGTGGAAAGGTTAAGCACAGATACGCAGTATTTT
TRBJ2-7	NA	TRBD2	TRBV7-2	CASSLGGTSGVFYEQYF	TGTGCCAGCAGCTTAGGGGGTACTAGCGGGGTTTTCTACGAGCAGTACTTC
TRBJ1-3	NA	NA	TRBV4-2	CASSQDRAGNTIYF	TGTGCCAGCAGCCAAGACAGGGCTGGAAACACCATATATTTT
TRBJ1-1	NA	NA	TRBV21-1	CASSAQKNTEAFF	TGTGCCAGCAGCGCCCAAAAGAACACTGAAGCTTTCTTT
TRBJ2-7	once	TRBD1	TRBV5-6	CASSLDQGAHEQYF	TGTGCCAGCAGCTTGGACCAGGGGGCGCACGAGCAGTACTTC